Given below is one T cell receptor beta chain in context. V lost 3 bases and J lost 5, with 10 bases in between. This CDR3 spans 12 amino acids. In germline, CDR1 is SQVTM, CDR2 ANQGSEA. With 60 Vbeta and 13 Jbeta primers, the PCR was carried out. Here immunoSEQ multiplex PCR was the method, and the copy in TCRdb shows in-frame clones only, minus some. Of around 160,000 clones listed, around 83% were seen once; the top ten hold around 4.1%. The sample is drawn from a study of cytomegalovirus exposure and HLA in healthy donors. The specimen was PBMCs. The chain employs TRBV29-1 and TRBJ1-1; D possibly corresponds to TRBD1 (5 bases). The source of this sequence is a man between 45 and 60 years old in good health and CMV-seropositive. CDR3: CSVEHGGTEAFF. CDR3 coding DNA: TGCAGCGTTGAGCACGGGGGGACTGAAGCTTTCTTT.